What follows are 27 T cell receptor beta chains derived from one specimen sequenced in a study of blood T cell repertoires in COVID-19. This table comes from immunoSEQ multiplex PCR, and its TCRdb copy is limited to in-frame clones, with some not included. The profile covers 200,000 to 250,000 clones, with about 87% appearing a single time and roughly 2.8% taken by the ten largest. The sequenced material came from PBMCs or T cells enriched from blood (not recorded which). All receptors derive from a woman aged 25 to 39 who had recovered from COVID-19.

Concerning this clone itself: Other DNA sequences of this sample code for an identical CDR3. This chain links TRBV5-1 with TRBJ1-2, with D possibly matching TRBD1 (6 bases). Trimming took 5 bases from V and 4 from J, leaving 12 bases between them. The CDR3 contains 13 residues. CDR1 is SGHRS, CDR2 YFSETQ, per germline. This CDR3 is CASRRQETYGYTF. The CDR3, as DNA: TGCGCCAGCAGGAGACAGGAGACCTATGGCTACACCTTC.

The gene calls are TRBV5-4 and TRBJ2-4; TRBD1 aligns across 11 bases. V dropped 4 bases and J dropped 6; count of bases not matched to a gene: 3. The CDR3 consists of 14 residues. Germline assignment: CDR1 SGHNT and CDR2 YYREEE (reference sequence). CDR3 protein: CASSPGTGGNIQYF. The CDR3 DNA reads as TGTGCCAGCAGCCCCGGGACAGGGGGAAACATTCAGTACTTC. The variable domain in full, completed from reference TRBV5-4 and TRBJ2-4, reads ETGVTQSPTHLIKTRGQQVTLRCSSQSGHNTVSWYQQALGQGPQFIFQYYREEENGRGNFPPRFSGLQFPNYSSELNVNALELDDSALYLCASSPGTGGNIQYFGAGTRLSVL.

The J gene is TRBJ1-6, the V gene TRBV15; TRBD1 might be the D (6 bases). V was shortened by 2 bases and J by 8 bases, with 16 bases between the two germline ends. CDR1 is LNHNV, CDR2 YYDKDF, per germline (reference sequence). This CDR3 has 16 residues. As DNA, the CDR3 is TGTGCCACCAGCAGAAAAGTAGACAGGACTTATTCACCCCTCCACTTT. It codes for CATSRKVDRTYSPLHF.

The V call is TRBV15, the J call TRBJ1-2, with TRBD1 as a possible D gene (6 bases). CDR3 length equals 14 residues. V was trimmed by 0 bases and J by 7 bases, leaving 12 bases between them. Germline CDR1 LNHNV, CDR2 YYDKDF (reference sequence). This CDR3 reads CATSRDGGYGGYTF. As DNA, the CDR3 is TGTGCCACCAGCAGAGATGGGGGCTACGGTGGCTACACCTTC.

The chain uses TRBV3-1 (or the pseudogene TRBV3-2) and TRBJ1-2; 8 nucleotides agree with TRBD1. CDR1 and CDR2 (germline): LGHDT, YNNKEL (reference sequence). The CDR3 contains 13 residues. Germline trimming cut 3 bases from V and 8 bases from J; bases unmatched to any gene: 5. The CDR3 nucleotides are TGTGCCAGCAGCCAGGGGACAGGACAAGGCTACACCTTC. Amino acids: CASSQGTGQGYTF.

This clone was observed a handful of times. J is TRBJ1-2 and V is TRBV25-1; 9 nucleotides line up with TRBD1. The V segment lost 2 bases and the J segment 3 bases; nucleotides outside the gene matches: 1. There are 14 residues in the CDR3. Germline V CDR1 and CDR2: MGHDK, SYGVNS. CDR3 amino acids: CASSEGTGYYGYTF. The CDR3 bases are TGTGCCAGCAGTGAAGGGACAGGGTACTATGGCTACACCTTC.

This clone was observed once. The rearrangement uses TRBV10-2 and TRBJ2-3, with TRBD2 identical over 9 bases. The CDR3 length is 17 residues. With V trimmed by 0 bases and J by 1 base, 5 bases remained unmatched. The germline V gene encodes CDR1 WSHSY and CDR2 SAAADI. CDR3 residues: CASSESYWTSGTDTQYF. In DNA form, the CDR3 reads TGCGCCAGCAGTGAGTCGTATTGGACTAGCGGCACAGATACGCAGTATTTT.

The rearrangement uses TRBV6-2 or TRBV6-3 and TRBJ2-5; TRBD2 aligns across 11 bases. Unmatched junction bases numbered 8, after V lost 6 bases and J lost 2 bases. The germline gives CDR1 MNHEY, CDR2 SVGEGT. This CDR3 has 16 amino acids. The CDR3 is CASSPILAGGQETQYF. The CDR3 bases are TGTGCCAGCAGCCCTATCCTAGCGGGGGGACAAGAGACCCAGTACTTC.

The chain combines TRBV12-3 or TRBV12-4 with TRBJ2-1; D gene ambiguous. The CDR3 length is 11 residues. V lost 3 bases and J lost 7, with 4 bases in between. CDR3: CASSFLNEQFF. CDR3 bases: TGTGCCAGCAGTTTCTTGAATGAGCAGTTCTTC.

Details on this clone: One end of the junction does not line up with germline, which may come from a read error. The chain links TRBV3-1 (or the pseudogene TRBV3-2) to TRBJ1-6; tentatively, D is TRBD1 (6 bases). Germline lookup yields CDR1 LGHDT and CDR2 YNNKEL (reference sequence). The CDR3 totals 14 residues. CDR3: CASSQDINGRTVTF. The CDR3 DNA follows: TGTGCCAGCAGCCAAGATATTAACGGGCGGACAGTAACTTTT.

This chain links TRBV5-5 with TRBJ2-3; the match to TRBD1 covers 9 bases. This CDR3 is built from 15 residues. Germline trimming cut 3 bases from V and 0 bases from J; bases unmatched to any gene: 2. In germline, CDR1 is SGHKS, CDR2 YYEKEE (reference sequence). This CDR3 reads CASSSGTGSTDTQYF. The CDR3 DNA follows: TGTGCCAGCAGCTCCGGGACAGGGAGCACAGATACGCAGTATTTT.

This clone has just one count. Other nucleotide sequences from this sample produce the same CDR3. CDR3 sequence reads: CASSFGRGNTEAFF. The CDR3 DNA reads as TGTGCCAGCAGCTTCGGTAGGGGGAACACTGAAGCTTTCTTT. The rearrangement joins TRBV11-3 to TRBJ1-1, with D maybe TRBD1 (5 bases). The V end lost 3 bases, the J end lost 1 base, and 9 bases lay between the germline ends. Germline assignment: CDR1 SGHNT and CDR2 YENEEA. CDR3 length: 14 amino acids. Variable domain in full (rest from reference TRBV11-3 and TRBJ1-1): EAGVVQSPRYKIIEKKQPVAFWCNPISGHNTLYWYLQNLGQGPELLIRYENEEAVDDSQLPKDRFSAERLKGVDSTLKIQPAELGDSAVYLCASSFGRGNTEAFFGQGTRLTVV.

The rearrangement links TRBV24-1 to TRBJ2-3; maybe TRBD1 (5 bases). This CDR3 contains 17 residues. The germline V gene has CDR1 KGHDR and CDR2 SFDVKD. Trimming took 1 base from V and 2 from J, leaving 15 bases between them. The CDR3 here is CATSDLAGRGDTDTQYF. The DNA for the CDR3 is TGTGCCACCAGTGATTTAGCAGGGCGAGGTGACACAGATACGCAGTATTTT.

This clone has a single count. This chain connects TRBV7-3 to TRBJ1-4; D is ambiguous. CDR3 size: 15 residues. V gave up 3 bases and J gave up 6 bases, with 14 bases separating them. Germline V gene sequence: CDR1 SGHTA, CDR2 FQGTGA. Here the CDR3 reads CASSLSGREDEKLFF. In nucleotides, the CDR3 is TGTGCCAGCAGCTTGTCTGGGAGAGAGGATGAAAAACTGTTTTTT.

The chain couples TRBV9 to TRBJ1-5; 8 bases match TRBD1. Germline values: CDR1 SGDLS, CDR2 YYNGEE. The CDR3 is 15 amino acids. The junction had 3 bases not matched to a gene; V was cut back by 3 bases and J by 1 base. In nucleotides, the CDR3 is TGTGCCAGCAGCGCGGGACAGGCAAGCAATCAGCCCCAGCATTTT. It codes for CASSAGQASNQPQHF.

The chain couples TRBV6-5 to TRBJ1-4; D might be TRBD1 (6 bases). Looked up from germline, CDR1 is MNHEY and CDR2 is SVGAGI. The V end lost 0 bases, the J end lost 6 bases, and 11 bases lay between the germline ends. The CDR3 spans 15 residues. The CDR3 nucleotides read TGTGCCAGCAGTTACTCGCGGGGGGCCCATGAAAAACTGTTTTTT. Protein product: CASSYSRGAHEKLFF.

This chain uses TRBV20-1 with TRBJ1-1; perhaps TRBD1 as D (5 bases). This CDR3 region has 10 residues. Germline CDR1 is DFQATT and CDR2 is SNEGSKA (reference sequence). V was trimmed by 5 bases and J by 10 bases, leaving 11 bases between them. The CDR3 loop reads CSAPRQRAFF. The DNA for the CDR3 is TGCAGTGCTCCACGACAGAGAGCTTTCTTT.

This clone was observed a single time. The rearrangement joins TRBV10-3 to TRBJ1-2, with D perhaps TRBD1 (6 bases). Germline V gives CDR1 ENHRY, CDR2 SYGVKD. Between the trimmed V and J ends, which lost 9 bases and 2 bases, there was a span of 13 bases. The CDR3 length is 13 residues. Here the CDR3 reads CAIADSRNYGYTF. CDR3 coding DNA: TGTGCCATAGCGGACAGCCGCAACTATGGCTACACCTTC.

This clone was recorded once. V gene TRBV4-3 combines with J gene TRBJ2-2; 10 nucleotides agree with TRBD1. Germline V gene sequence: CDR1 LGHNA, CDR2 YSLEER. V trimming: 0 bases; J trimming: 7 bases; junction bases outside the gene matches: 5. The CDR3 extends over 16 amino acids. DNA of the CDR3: TGCGCCAGCAGCCAAGACGGACAGGGGGATAACGGGGAGCTGTTTTTT. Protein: CASSQDGQGDNGELFF.

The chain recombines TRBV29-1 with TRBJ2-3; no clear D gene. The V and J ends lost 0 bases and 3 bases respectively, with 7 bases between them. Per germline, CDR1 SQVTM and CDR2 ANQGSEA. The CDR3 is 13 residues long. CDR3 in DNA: TGCAGCGTTGAAGAACGTCAGACAGATACGCAGTATTTT. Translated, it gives CSVEERQTDTQYF.

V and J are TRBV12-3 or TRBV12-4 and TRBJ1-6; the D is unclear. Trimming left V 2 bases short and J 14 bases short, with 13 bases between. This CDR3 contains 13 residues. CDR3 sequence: CASSLTLTPSLHF. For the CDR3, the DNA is TGTGCCAGCAGTTTAACCCTGACTCCGTCCCTCCACTTT.

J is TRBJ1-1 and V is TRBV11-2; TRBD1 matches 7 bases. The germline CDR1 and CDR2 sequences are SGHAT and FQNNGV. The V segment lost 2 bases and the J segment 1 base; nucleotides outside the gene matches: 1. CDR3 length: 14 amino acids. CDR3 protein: CASSLRDRNTEAFF. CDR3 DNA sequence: TGTGCCAGCAGCTTAAGGGACAGGAACACTGAAGCTTTCTTT.

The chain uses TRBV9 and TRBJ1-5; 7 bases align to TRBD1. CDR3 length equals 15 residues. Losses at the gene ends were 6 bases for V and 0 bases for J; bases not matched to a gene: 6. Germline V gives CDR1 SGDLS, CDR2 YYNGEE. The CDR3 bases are TGTGCCAGCAACGAGGGGGCAAATAGCAATCAGCCCCAGCATTTT. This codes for CASNEGANSNQPQHF.

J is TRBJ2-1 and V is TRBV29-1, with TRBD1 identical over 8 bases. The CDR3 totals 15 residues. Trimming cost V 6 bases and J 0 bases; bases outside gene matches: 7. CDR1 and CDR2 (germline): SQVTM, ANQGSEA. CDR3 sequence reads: CSVWTGRSSYNEQFF. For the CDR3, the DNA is TGCAGCGTCTGGACAGGGAGGAGCTCCTACAATGAGCAGTTCTTC.

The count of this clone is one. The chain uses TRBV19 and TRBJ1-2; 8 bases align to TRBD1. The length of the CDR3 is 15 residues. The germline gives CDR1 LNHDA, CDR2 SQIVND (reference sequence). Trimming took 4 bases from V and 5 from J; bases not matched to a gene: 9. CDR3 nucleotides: TGTGCCAGTAGTAGGCACAGGGGGTTTCGGTATGGCTACACCTTC. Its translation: CASSRHRGFRYGYTF.

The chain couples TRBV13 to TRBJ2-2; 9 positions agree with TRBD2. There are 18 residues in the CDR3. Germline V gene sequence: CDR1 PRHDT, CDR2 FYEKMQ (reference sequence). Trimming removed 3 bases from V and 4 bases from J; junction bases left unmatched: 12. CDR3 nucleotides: TGTGCCAGCAGCTTTAGTTTCGCTAGCGGGGCTCGCACCGGGGAGCTGTTTTTT. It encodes CASSFSFASGARTGELFF.

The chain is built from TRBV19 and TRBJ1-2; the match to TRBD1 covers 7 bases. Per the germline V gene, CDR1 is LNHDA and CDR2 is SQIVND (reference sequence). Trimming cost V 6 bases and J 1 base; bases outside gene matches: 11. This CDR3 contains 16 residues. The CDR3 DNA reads TGTGCCAGTAGATACCCCGGCAGGGGGGATAACTATGGCTACACCTTC. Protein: CASRYPGRGDNYGYTF.